This record looks at one T cell receptor beta chain sequence and its context. The authors' processing: By means of reference gene primer amplification, nucleated cell counts were estimated. TCRdb keeps only in-frame clones here, not all; method: immunoSEQ multiplex PCR. V and J calls and clone size are given by that table; D and trimming were obtained from the DNA. Of about 160,000 clones in the sample, approximately 84% are singletons; the top ten hold approximately 22%. J lost 7 bases, V lost 5 bases, and 9 bases had no gene match. Looked up from germline, CDR1 is LGHDT and CDR2 is YNNKEL (reference sequence). The CDR3 is 14 amino acids. The sample originates from a study of blood T cell repertoires in COVID-19. Study overall: In each case, the material was cDNA or gDNA derived from T cells, B-cell-depleted T cells, or PBMCs.

This sequence joins TRBV3-1 (or the pseudogene TRBV3-2) and TRBJ2-3; 7 bases are a match to TRBD2. The receptor was isolated from a woman older than 75 with acute or convalescent COVID-19. The source material was peripheral blood. CDR3 coding DNA: TGTGCCAGCAGCACCAGACTAGCCTCCAATACGCAGTATTTT. Its protein is CASSTRLASNTQYF.